Listed here are 17 T cell receptor beta chains from one sample, sequenced in a study of shared clonotypes between healthy human individuals. The protocol was immunoSEQ multiplex PCR, while the TCRdb copy is restricted to in-frame clones and leaves out a portion. The sample yields more than 2,000,000 clones, approximately 94% seen once. The sequenced sample consisted of naive CD4+ T cells sorted from blood. Described subset: CD45RA+ positively selected. The source of these receptors is a man aged 18 to 29 in good health.

The rearrangement links TRBV30 to TRBJ2-1; no definite D call. This CDR3 contains 13 residues. Looked up from germline, CDR1 is GTSNPN and CDR2 is SVGIG (reference sequence). The V gene lost 5 bases and the J gene lost 0 bases, with 8 bases spanning the gap. CDR3: CAWCVSSYNEQFF. The CDR3 region has the DNA TGTGCCTGGTGCGTGAGCTCCTACAATGAGCAGTTCTTC.

The rearrangement links TRBV28 to TRBJ1-4, with a weak D call TRBD1 (5 bases). Germline lookup yields CDR1 MDHEN and CDR2 SYDVKM. The CDR3 is made up of 16 amino acids. V shed 4 bases and J shed 7 bases, with 19 bases lying between them. CDR3 amino acids: CASSSPLGGMGEKLFF. In nucleotides, the CDR3 is TGTGCCAGCAGTTCCCCCCTGGGGGGTATGGGTGAAAAACTGTTTTTT. The full variable domain, with the rest looked up from reference TRBV28 and TRBJ1-4, is DVKVTQSSRYLVKRTGEKVFLECVQDMDHENMFWYRQDPGLGLRLIYFSYDVKMKEKGDIPEGYSVSREKKERFSLILESASTNQTSMYLCASSSPLGGMGEKLFFGSGTQLSVL.

This clone is a singleton in its sample. The V and J genes are TRBV28 and TRBJ1-4; D unclear. The ends were cut back, 11 bases at V and 0 bases at J, with 13 bases in the middle. Germline V gives CDR1 MDHEN, CDR2 SYDVKM. This CDR3 contains 14 residues. The CDR3 reads CAAGNPATNEKLFF. CDR3 DNA: TGTGCCGCCGGGAACCCTGCAACTAATGAAAAACTGTTTTTT. Filled out from reference TRBV28 and TRBJ1-4, the complete variable domain reads DVKVTQSSRYLVKRTGEKVFLECVQDMDHENMFWYRQDPGLGLRLIYFSYDVKMKEKGDIPEGYSVSREKKERFSLILESASTNQTSMYLCAAGNPATNEKLFFGSGTQLSVL.

The gene calls are TRBV7-6 and TRBJ1-2, with D uncertain. V was shortened by 0 bases and J by 8 bases, with 10 bases between the two germline ends. CDR3 length equals 13 residues. The V gene's germline CDR1 is SGHVS and CDR2 FNYEAQ. The CDR3 DNA reads TGTGCCAGCAGCTTAGCGGAACTCGGGGGCTACACCTTC. Its translation is CASSLAELGGYTF. Full variable domain (remainder filled in from reference TRBV7-6 and TRBJ1-2): GAGVSQSPRYKVTKRGQDVALRCDPISGHVSLYWYRQALGQGPEFLTYFNYEAQQDKSGLPNDRFSAERPEGSISTLTIQRTEQRDSAMYRCASSLAELGGYTFGSGTRLTVV.

The chain links TRBV10-3 to TRBJ2-1; a weak D match, TRBD2 (6 bases). This CDR3 is built from 14 residues. Germline V gives CDR1 ENHRY, CDR2 SYGVKD. V dropped 10 bases and J dropped 4 bases, with 17 bases sitting between them. The CDR3 coding sequence is TGTGCCACGTCCGGGACTCGGGGGTACAATGAGCAGTTCTTC. It yields the protein CATSGTRGYNEQFF.

This clone has only a few counts. V gene TRBV2 combines with J gene TRBJ1-6; D perhaps matches TRBD1 (5 bases). CDR3 length: 13 residues. V lost 6 bases and J lost 9, with 12 bases in between. CDR1 and CDR2 (germline): SNHLY, FYNNEI. CDR3 nucleotides: TGTGCCAGCAGGGGGCCCGGCGGTTCACCCCTCCACTTT. As protein: CASRGPGGSPLHF.

With regard to this clone: The identical CDR3 is also encoded by other nucleotide sequences in the sample. This sequence joins TRBV5-1 and TRBJ2-3; weak D call: TRBD2 (6 bases). This CDR3 has 15 amino acids. In germline, CDR1 is SGHRS, CDR2 YFSETQ. V was trimmed by 2 bases and J by 1 base, leaving 11 bases between them. CDR3 sequence: CASSFRGGGTDTQYF. The CDR3 DNA reads as TGCGCCAGCAGCTTCCGGGGAGGCGGCACAGATACGCAGTATTTT.

The chain uses TRBV6-1 and TRBJ2-3; 7 nucleotides line up with TRBD1. J lost 2 bases, V lost 1 base, and 9 bases had no gene match. The CDR3 runs to 17 residues. Germline values: CDR1 MNHNS, CDR2 SASEGT. This CDR3 is CASSEEWAGGSTDTQYF. CDR3 in DNA: TGTGCCAGCAGTGAAGAGTGGGCAGGGGGATCCACAGATACGCAGTATTTT.

This chain uses TRBV5-1 with TRBJ2-2; 10 nucleotides match TRBD2. The CDR3 spans 17 residues. V lost 0 bases and J lost 4; bases outside the gene matches: 6. CDR1 is SGHRS, CDR2 YFSETQ, per germline. As DNA, the CDR3 is TGCGCCAGCAGCTTGGCCGAAACTAGCGGGGTCACCGGGGAGCTGTTTTTT. This gives the protein CASSLAETSGVTGELFF.

The table lists this clone with a count of one. In nucleotides, the CDR3 is TGTGCCAGCAGCTTAGACGGGACAGGGGATTCACCCCTCCACTTT. This gives the protein CASSLDGTGDSPLHF. This chain links TRBV7-2 with TRBJ1-6, with 10 nucleotides matching TRBD1. Germline CDR1 reads SGHTA; CDR2 reads FQGNSA. This CDR3 is 15 amino acids long. Losses at the gene ends were 1 base for V and 8 bases for J; bases not matched to a gene: 2.

The rearrangement links TRBV6-5 to TRBJ2-1; D gene ambiguous. Germline V lookup: CDR1 MNHEY, CDR2 SVGAGI. Trimming took off 2 bases at V and 9 bases at J, with 8 bases between the two ends. The CDR3 is made up of 12 amino acids. CDR3 residues: CASSYLGSEQFF. CDR3 DNA: TGTGCCAGCAGTTACCTAGGTAGTGAGCAGTTCTTC.

The DNA of the CDR3 is TGTGCCAGCAGTGAACTTCACAGTACCTATGGCTACACCTTC. Its translation: CASSELHSTYGYTF. This chain joins TRBV25-1 and TRBJ1-2; D gene uncertain. V lost 2 bases, J lost 4 bases, and 11 bases lay in between. The length of the CDR3 is 14 residues. Germline CDR1 reads MGHDK; CDR2 reads SYGVNS.

V gene TRBV10-2 combines with J gene TRBJ1-2, with 11 bases identical to TRBD1. V dropped 10 bases and J dropped 6; count of bases not matched to a gene: 10. CDR1 and CDR2 (germline): WSHSY, SAAADI. The CDR3 contains 14 residues. The CDR3 region has the DNA TGCGCCACCTCGGACAGGGGGCGTTTTGATGGCTACACCTTC. It codes for CATSDRGRFDGYTF.

This clone was observed a handful of times. The chain combines TRBV19 with TRBJ1-1, with D possibly matching TRBD1 (5 bases). Per germline, CDR1 LNHDA and CDR2 SQIVND (reference sequence). The V and J ends lost 5 bases and 7 bases respectively, with 17 bases between them. The CDR3 has 14 amino acids. This CDR3 is CASSGGALGGEAFF. In DNA form, the CDR3 reads TGTGCCAGTAGTGGGGGAGCCCTGGGTGGTGAAGCTTTCTTT.

The rearrangement joins TRBV6-5 to TRBJ1-1; D perhaps matches TRBD1 (5 bases). Trimming stripped 7 bases from V and 0 bases from J, with 12 bases between. Germline CDR1 and CDR2: MNHEY and SVGAGI. CDR3 size: 14 residues. The CDR3 loop is CASTPGLMNTEAFF. The CDR3 DNA sequence: TGTGCCAGCACCCCGGGACTGATGAACACTGAAGCTTTCTTT.

This chain joins TRBV6-4 and TRBJ1-1; the D is unclear. This CDR3 is 13 amino acids long. Germline V gene sequence: CDR1 MRHNA, CDR2 SNTAGT. Trimming shortened V by 2 bases and J by 3 bases, and 7 bases separated the two germline ends. This CDR3 is CASSDEPYTEAFF. CDR3 bases: TGTGCCAGCAGTGACGAACCGTACACTGAAGCTTTCTTT.

This chain connects TRBV5-1 to TRBJ2-3; no clear D. CDR1 is SGHRS and CDR2 is YFSETQ in the germline V gene. The V gene lost 4 bases and the J gene lost 2 bases, with 11 bases spanning the gap. This CDR3 is 14 amino acids long. CDR3 amino acids: CASSLKSTTDTQYF. As DNA, the CDR3 is TGCGCCAGCAGCCTCAAGAGTACCACAGATACGCAGTATTTT.